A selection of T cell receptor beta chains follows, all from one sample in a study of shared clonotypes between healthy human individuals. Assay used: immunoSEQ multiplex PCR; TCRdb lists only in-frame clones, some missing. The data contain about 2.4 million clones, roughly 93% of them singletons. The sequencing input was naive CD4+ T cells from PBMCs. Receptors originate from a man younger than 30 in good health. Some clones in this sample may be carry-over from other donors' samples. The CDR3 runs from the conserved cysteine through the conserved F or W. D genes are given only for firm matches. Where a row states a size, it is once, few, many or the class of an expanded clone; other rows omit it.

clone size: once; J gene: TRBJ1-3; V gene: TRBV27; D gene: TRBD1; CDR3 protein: CASSLSTGAGNTIYF; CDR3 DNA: TGTGCCAGCAGTTTATCAACAGGGGCTGGAAACACCATATATTTT
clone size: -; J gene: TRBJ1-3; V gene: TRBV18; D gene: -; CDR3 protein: CASSPSLGDSGNTIYF; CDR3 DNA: TGTGCCAGCTCACCCTCTCTGGGGGACTCTGGAAACACCATATATTTT
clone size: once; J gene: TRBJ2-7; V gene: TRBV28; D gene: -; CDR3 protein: CASSGTTDEQYF; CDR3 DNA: TGTGCCAGCAGTGGGACGACCGACGAGCAGTACTTC
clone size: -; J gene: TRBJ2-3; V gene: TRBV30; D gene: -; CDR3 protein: CAWSPKGVITDTQYF; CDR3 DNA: TGTGCCTGGAGCCCTAAGGGCGTGATCACAGATACGCAGTATTTT
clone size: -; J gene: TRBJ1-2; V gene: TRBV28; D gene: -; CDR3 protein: CAAEARNYGYTF; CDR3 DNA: TGTGCCGCGGAGGCTCGGAACTATGGCTACACCTTC
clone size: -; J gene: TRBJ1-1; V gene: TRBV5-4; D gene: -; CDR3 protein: CASRFHAGGTFGPYTEAFF; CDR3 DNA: TGTGCCAGCAGGTTCCATGCGGGGGGGACCTTTGGACCGTACACTGAAGCTTTCTTT
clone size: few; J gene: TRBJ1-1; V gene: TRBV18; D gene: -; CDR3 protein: CASSLLTPMNTEAFF; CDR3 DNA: TGTGCCAGCTCACTATTGACGCCCATGAACACTGAAGCTTTCTTT
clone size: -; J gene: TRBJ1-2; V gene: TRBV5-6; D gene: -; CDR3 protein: CASSSPGDGYGYTF; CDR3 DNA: TGTGCCAGCAGCTCGCCGGGGGACGGTTATGGCTACACCTTC
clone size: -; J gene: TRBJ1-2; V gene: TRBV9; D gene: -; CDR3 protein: CASSVGDYGYTF; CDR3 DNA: TGTGCCAGCAGCGTAGGTGACTATGGCTACACCTTC
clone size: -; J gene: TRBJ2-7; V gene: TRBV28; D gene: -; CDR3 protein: CASSTPNWDTRSYEQYF; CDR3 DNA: TGTGCCAGCAGTACACCGAACTGGGACACAAGATCCTACGAGCAGTACTTC
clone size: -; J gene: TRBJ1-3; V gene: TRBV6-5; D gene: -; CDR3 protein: CASRSSQGSGNTIYF; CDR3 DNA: TGTGCCAGCAGATCCTCGCAGGGATCCGGAAACACCATATATTTT
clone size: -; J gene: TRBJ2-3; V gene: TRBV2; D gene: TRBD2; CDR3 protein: CASSVGSRGRGDTQYF; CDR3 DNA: TGTGCCAGCAGTGTTGGATCGCGGGGGAGAGGAGATACGCAGTATTTT
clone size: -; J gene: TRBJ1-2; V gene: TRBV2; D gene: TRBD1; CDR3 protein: CASMGQTVGHGYTF; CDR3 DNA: TGTGCCAGCATGGGACAGACCGTCGGCCATGGCTACACCTTC
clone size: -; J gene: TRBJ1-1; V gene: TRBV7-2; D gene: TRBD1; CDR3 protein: CASSFGTGVGDTEAFF; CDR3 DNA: TGTGCCAGCAGCTTCGGTACAGGGGTTGGGGACACTGAAGCTTTCTTT